What follows are 28 T cell receptor beta chains derived from one specimen sequenced in a study of blood T cell repertoires in COVID-19. Sequencing was performed with immunoSEQ multiplex PCR; in TCRdb, only in-frame clones are kept and a portion is missing. In the table there are about 240,000 clones, approximately 86% of which are singletons. Sequencing was carried out using PBMCs or T cells enriched from blood (not recorded which). These receptors all come from a woman in her twenties or thirties with acute COVID-19.

The rearrangement links TRBV27 to TRBJ1-2; D is possibly TRBD1 (6 bases). Trimming cost V 5 bases and J 4 bases, with 14 bases left between them. CDR3 length: 14 residues. Germline loops: CDR1 MNHEY, CDR2 SMNVEV (reference sequence). This chain's CDR3 is CASSASGQIYGYTF. The CDR3 DNA reads TGTGCCAGCAGTGCATCGGGACAAATCTATGGCTACACCTTC.

V usage is TRBV10-3 and J usage is TRBJ2-7, with 11 bases aligning to TRBD1. The CDR3 consists of 15 residues. Germline V gene data show CDR1 as ENHRY and CDR2 as SYGVKD. V was pared by 3 bases and J by 6 bases, with 7 bases of the junction left unmatched. For the CDR3, the DNA is TGTGCCATCAGTGATCAGGACAGGGGGCATTTCGAGCAGTACTTC. Protein product: CAISDQDRGHFEQYF.

This chain joins TRBV5-1 and TRBJ2-6; no definite D call. The CDR3 length is 16 residues. Germline V gene sequence: CDR1 SGHRS, CDR2 YFSETQ. Trimming shortened V by 0 bases and J by 6 bases, and 13 bases separated the two germline ends. This CDR3 reads CASSLVQAGVANVLTF. The CDR3 nucleotides are TGCGCCAGCAGCTTGGTCCAAGCCGGTGTGGCCAACGTCCTGACTTTC. Based on the CDR3 plus reference TRBV5-1 and TRBJ2-6, the full variable domain is KAGVTQTPRYLIKTRGQQVTLSCSPISGHRSVSWYQQTPGQGLQFLFEYFSETQRNKGNFPGRFSGRQFSNSRSEMNVSTLELGDSALYLCASSLVQAGVANVLTFGAGSRLTVL.

The V call is TRBV5-6, the J call TRBJ2-5; D remains ambiguous. Germline loops: CDR1 SGHDT, CDR2 YYEEEE. This CDR3 is 14 amino acids long. V dropped 0 bases and J dropped 2 bases, with 8 bases sitting between them. The CDR3 loop reads CASSLERAQETQYF. CDR3 sequence (DNA): TGTGCCAGCAGCTTGGAACGCGCGCAAGAGACCCAGTACTTC.

V is TRBV7-2 and J is TRBJ1-6, with D perhaps TRBD1 (5 bases). This CDR3 contains 12 residues. Between the trimmed V and J ends, which lost 5 bases and 10 bases, there was a span of 9 bases. Per the germline V gene, CDR1 is SGHTA and CDR2 is FQGNSA. The CDR3 bases are TGTGCCAGCAGCCCCAGGGAATCACCCCTCCACTTT. This encodes CASSPRESPLHF.

The chain recombines TRBV5-1 with TRBJ1-6; possibly TRBD1 for D (5 bases). Germline V gene sequence: CDR1 SGHRS, CDR2 YFSETQ. Trimming took 2 bases from V and 8 from J, leaving 11 bases between them. The CDR3 has 14 amino acids. The CDR3 sequence is CASSLWVGDSPLHF. The CDR3 bases are TGCGCCAGCAGCTTATGGGTAGGGGATTCACCCCTCCACTTT.

The V gene is TRBV5-1, the J gene TRBJ2-7; perhaps TRBD2 as D (5 bases). There are 20 residues in the CDR3. Germline V CDR1 and CDR2: SGHRS, YFSETQ. V dropped 0 bases and J dropped 0 bases, with 25 bases sitting between them. CDR3 amino acids: CASSLASDELFERFSYEQYF. The CDR3 DNA reads TGCGCCAGCAGCTTGGCTTCCGACGAGTTATTTGAGCGGTTCTCCTACGAGCAGTACTTC.

This chain uses TRBV24-1 with TRBJ2-1, with D unresolved. Germline V gene data show CDR1 as KGHDR and CDR2 as SFDVKD. The V gene lost 2 bases and the J gene lost 8 bases, with 6 bases spanning the gap. This CDR3 spans 12 amino acids. DNA for the CDR3: TGTGCCACCAGTGATTCAGGATATGAGCAGTTCTTC. Protein: CATSDSGYEQFF.

This clone occurred once. The chain combines TRBV11-2 with TRBJ1-1; no firm D call. Germline V lookup: CDR1 SGHAT, CDR2 FQNNGV. V gave up 3 bases and J gave up 6 bases, with 2 bases separating them. This CDR3 comprises 10 residues. CDR3 sequence reads: CASSFAEAFF. The CDR3 DNA reads TGTGCCAGCAGCTTCGCTGAAGCTTTCTTT.

This chain joins TRBV18 and TRBJ1-1, with D perhaps matching TRBD1 (5 bases). The CDR3 loop spans 13 amino acids. The germline V gene has CDR1 KGHSH and CDR2 LQKENI. The V end was cut by 5 bases, the J end by 3 bases, with 10 bases between. CDR3 in amino acids: CASSSGGDTEAFF. The CDR3, as DNA: TGTGCCAGCTCAAGTGGAGGGGACACTGAAGCTTTCTTT.

CDR3 nucleotide sequence: TGTGCCAGCAGCTCGGCTAGCGGGGGATTCTACAATGAGCAGTTCTTC. It yields the protein CASSSASGGFYNEQFF. The chain uses TRBV5-5 and TRBJ2-1, with TRBD2 matching over 10 bases. The junction had 6 bases not matched to a gene; V was cut back by 3 bases and J by 3 bases. From germline, CDR1 is SGHKS and CDR2 YYEKEE (reference sequence). The CDR3 spans 16 residues.

The chain uses TRBV7-8 and TRBJ1-3; 7 bases line up with TRBD1. Trimming cost V 5 bases and J 5 bases; bases outside gene matches: 12. CDR1 and CDR2 (germline): SGHVS, FQNEAQ. The CDR3 is 16 amino acids. CDR3 loop: CASSHYRDSLRNTIYF. The CDR3 DNA is TGTGCCAGCAGCCACTACAGGGACAGTCTACGAAACACCATATATTTT.

The CDR3 nucleotides are TGTGCCAGCAGCCTCAGGGAGGGGGGGCCCGATGAGCAGTTCTTC. Translation gives CASSLREGGPDEQFF. The chain links TRBV3-1 (or the pseudogene TRBV3-2) to TRBJ2-1, with D possibly matching TRBD2 (7 bases). The V end lost 4 bases, the J end lost 8 bases, and 18 bases lay between the germline ends. The CDR3 covers 15 residues. CDR1 LGHDT and CDR2 YNNKEL come from the germline V gene (reference sequence).

J is TRBJ1-2 and V is TRBV5-3; 8 bases map to TRBD1. TRBV5-3 is filed as an ORF, its function uncertain. The junction had 9 bases not matched to a gene; V was cut back by 0 bases and J by 8 bases. CDR3 length: 15 residues. The CDR3 nucleotides read TGTGCCAGAAGCTTGGACGGCAGGGGGCCCGTCGGCTACACCTTC. Protein product: CARSLDGRGPVGYTF.

This sequence joins TRBV29-1 and TRBJ1-5, with 7 bases fitting TRBD1. Germline V gene lookup returns CDR1 SQVTM and CDR2 ANQGSEA. The CDR3 runs to 13 residues. The ends lost 5 bases at V and 2 bases at J; junction bases unmatched: 3. CDR3 sequence reads: CSVTTGGNQPQHF. As DNA, the CDR3 is TGCAGCGTTACAACAGGGGGCAATCAGCCCCAGCATTTT.

The rearrangement joins TRBV12-3 or TRBV12-4 to TRBJ2-7, with D perhaps matching TRBD1 (5 bases). This CDR3 spans 12 amino acids. V lost 5 bases to trimming and J lost 3 bases, with 8 bases between them. CDR3 loop: CASSLTGYEQYF. The CDR3 bases are TGTGCCAGCAGTCTTACAGGCTACGAGCAGTACTTC.

The chain links TRBV4-1 to TRBJ1-5; D might be TRBD1 (6 bases). V was clipped by 0 bases and J by 6 bases, with 18 bases between them. Germline V gene data show CDR1 as MGHRA and CDR2 as YSYEKL. This CDR3 is 17 amino acids long. Here the CDR3 reads CASSQDLRGFSGQPQHF. CDR3 DNA: TGCGCCAGCAGCCAAGATCTCAGGGGCTTCTCCGGTCAGCCCCAGCATTTT.

The J gene is TRBJ1-4, the V gene TRBV5-5; D is undetermined. CDR3 length equals 13 residues. The ends were cut back, 4 bases at V and 8 bases at J, with 12 bases in the middle. CDR1 and CDR2 from the germline V gene are SGHKS and YYEKEE (reference sequence). The CDR3 loop reads CASSPRPREKLFF. CDR3 bases: TGTGCCAGCAGCCCCCGACCGCGGGAAAAACTGTTTTTT.

Only one count was recorded for this clone. The chain links TRBV6-5 to TRBJ1-6; perhaps TRBD1 as D (6 bases). The germline V gene encodes CDR1 MNHEY and CDR2 SVGAGI. The CDR3 totals 15 residues. V was clipped by 1 base and J by 10 bases, with 14 bases between them. The CDR3 is CASSYLGRGDSPLHF. The CDR3 DNA sequence: TGTGCCAGCAGTTACTTGGGCAGGGGAGACTCACCCCTCCACTTT.

This chain joins TRBV6-1 and TRBJ1-2; D uncertain. Trimming shortened V by 1 base and J by 2 bases, and 11 bases separated the two germline ends. CDR3 length equals 15 residues. Germline lookup yields CDR1 MNHNS and CDR2 SASEGT. Here the CDR3 DNA reads TGTGCCAGCAGTGAAGGCGCAGGTGGGAACTATGGCTACACCTTC. This gives the protein CASSEGAGGNYGYTF.

The chain combines TRBV5-1 with TRBJ2-7; D is possibly TRBD1 (6 bases). Trimming pared 5 bases from V and 0 bases from J, leaving 21 bases between. The CDR3 totals 17 residues. Germline CDR1 reads SGHRS; CDR2 reads YFSETQ. This chain's CDR3 is CASSLGLGQSLSYEQYF. The DNA of the CDR3 is TGCGCCAGCAGTTTAGGACTTGGACAGAGCCTCTCCTACGAGCAGTACTTC.

J is TRBJ1-1 and V is TRBV3-1 (or the pseudogene TRBV3-2); TRBD1 might be the D (5 bases). The V gene lost 2 bases and the J gene lost 0 bases, with 10 bases spanning the gap. The CDR3 length is 15 residues. Germline CDR1 and CDR2: LGHDT and YNNKEL (reference sequence). CDR3 sequence: CASSQSGGLNTEAFF. The CDR3 DNA sequence: TGTGCCAGCAGCCAATCCGGGGGTCTGAACACTGAAGCTTTCTTT.

The J gene is TRBJ2-1, the V gene TRBV5-8; TRBD2 matches at 8 bases. V shed 3 bases, J shed 8 bases, and the junction held 4 bases outside the gene matches. The CDR3 spans 13 residues. Per germline, CDR1 SGHTS and CDR2 YDEGEE. The CDR3 coding sequence is TGTGCCAGCAGCTCCGGGGGGGCCTATGAGCAGTTCTTC. Translation gives CASSSGGAYEQFF. Looking up the rest from reference TRBV5-8 and TRBJ2-1 gives the full variable domain: EAGVTQSPTHLIKTRGQQATLRCSPISGHTSVYWYQQALGLGLQFLLWYDEGEERNRGNFPPRFSGRQFPNYSSELNVNALELEDSALYLCASSSGGAYEQFFGPGTRLTVL.

The DNA of the CDR3 is TGTGCCAGCAGCGATCCCGATTACAGCACAGATGGCTACACCTTC. This gives the protein CASSDPDYSTDGYTF. The gene calls are TRBV5-6 and TRBJ1-2, with D unclear. CDR3 length equals 15 residues. The germline gives CDR1 SGHDT, CDR2 YYEEEE. Trimming took 4 bases from V and 6 from J, leaving 19 bases between them.

The sample holds one count of this clone. This sequence joins TRBV24-1 and TRBJ2-2; tentatively, D is TRBD1 (5 bases). V shed 4 bases and J shed 6 bases, with 5 bases lying between them. This CDR3 contains 12 residues. Germline V CDR1 and CDR2: KGHDR, SFDVKD. CDR3 sequence (DNA): TGTGCCACCAGTGACAGGGCCGGGGAGCTGTTTTTT. It codes for CATSDRAGELFF.

This clone was seen a handful of times. This chain connects TRBV29-1 to TRBJ1-2; a possible D gene is TRBD1 (5 bases). V lost 5 bases and J 4 bases, leaving 17 bases between the germline ends. The CDR3 contains 14 residues. Germline V gene data show CDR1 as SQVTM and CDR2 as ANQGSEA. The CDR3 loop reads CSVKAQGRAYGYTF. The CDR3, as DNA: TGCAGCGTTAAAGCGCAGGGCAGGGCCTATGGCTACACCTTC.

The V and J genes are TRBV3-1 (or the pseudogene TRBV3-2) and TRBJ1-2; no reliable D call. The ends were cut back, 0 bases at V and 7 bases at J, with 12 bases in the middle. Germline assignment: CDR1 LGHDT and CDR2 YNNKEL (reference sequence). This CDR3 comprises 14 residues. The CDR3 bases are TGTGCCAGCAGCCAAGAATTATTGAACGGTGGCTACACCTTC. This translates into CASSQELLNGGYTF.

This sequence joins TRBV19 and TRBJ1-2; D may be TRBD1 (5 bases). Trimming stripped 5 bases from V and 4 bases from J, with 14 bases between. Germline lookup yields CDR1 LNHDA and CDR2 SQIVND (reference sequence). There are 14 residues in the CDR3. CDR3 in amino acids: CASSVRWGVYGYTF. DNA for the CDR3: TGTGCCAGTAGTGTCCGGTGGGGGGTCTATGGCTACACCTTC.